The sequence of this T cell receptor beta chain was determined in a study of shared clonotypes between healthy human individuals. This CDR3 spans 14 amino acids. From germline, CDR1 is MDHEN and CDR2 SYDVKM. The V and J ends lost 6 bases and 3 bases, in that order; junction bases with no gene match: 8. Produced via immunoSEQ multiplex PCR; TCRdb's table is partial and in-frame only. The data show some 1,400,000 clones, with approximately 97% seen just once and roughly 1.1% held by the top ten. Sequencing was performed on naive CD4+ T cells sorted from blood. As for subset: CD45RA+ positively selected. V gene TRBV28 combines with J gene TRBJ2-7; 7 bases align to TRBD1. This clonotype originated in a man aged 25 to 45 in good health. CDR3 sequence reads: CASRGRQGDYEQYF. Here the CDR3 DNA reads TGTGCCAGCAGGGGGAGACAGGGTGACTACGAGCAGTACTTC.